This T cell receptor beta chain was retrieved from a study of tumor-infiltrating lymphocytes in oesophageal squamous cell carcinoma. Ten or more counts support this clonotype. TCRdb analysed the PCR reads with MiXCR anew, one entry per CDR3 protein. This table has 15,000 to 19,000 distinct CDR3 sequences, roughly half appearing once. Sequenced sample: esophageal tumor tissue. This clonotype was sampled from a female donor with esophageal squamous cell carcinoma.

CDR3 sequence reads: CASRHDRDRGRGYTF. The CDR3 bases are TGTGCCAGCAGACACGACCGGGACAGGGGACGAGGCTACACCTTC. The chain carries TRBV5-4 and TRBJ1-2, with 10 positions matching TRBD1. V lost 5 bases to trimming and J lost 8 bases; unmatched junction nucleotides: 12. This CDR3 region has 15 residues. Per the germline V gene, CDR1 is SGHNT and CDR2 is YYREEE (reference sequence). The variable domain in full, with the rest retrieved from reference TRBV5-4 and TRBJ1-2, is ETGVTQSPTHLIKTRGQQVTLRCSSQSGHNTVSWYQQALGQGPQFIFQYYREEENGRGNFPPRFSGLQFPNYSSELNVNALELDDSALYLCASRHDRDRGRGYTFGSGTRLTVV.